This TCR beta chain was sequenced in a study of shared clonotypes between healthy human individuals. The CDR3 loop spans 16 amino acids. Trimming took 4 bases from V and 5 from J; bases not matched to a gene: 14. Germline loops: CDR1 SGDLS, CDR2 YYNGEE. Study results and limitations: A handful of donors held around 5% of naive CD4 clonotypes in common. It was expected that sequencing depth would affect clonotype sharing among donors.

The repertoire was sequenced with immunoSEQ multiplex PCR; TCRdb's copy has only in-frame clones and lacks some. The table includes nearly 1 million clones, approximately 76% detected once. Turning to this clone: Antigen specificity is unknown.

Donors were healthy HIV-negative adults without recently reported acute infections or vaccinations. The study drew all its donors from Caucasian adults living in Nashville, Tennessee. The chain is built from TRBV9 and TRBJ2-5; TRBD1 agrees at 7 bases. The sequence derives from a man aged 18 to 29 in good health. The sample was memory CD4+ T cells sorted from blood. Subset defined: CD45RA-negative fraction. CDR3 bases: TGTGCCAGCAGCCCATTTCCGACAGGGATGTTGGAGACCCAGTACTTC. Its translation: CASSPFPTGMLETQYF.